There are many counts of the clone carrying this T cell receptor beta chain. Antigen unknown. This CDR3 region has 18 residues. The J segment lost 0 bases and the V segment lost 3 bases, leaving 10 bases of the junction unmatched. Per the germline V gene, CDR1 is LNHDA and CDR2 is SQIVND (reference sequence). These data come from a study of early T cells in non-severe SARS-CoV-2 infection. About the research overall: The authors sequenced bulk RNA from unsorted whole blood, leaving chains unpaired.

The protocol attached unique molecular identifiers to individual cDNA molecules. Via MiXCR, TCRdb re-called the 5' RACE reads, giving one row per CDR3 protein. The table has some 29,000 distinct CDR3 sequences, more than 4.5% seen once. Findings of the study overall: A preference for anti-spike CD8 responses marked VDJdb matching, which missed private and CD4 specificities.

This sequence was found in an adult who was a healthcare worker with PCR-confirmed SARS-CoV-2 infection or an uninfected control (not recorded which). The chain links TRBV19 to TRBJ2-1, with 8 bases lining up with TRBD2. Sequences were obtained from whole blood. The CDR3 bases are TGTGCCAGTAGTATGGGGGGTATAGCGGGGAGCTCCTACAATGAGCAGTTCTTC. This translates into CASSMGGIAGSSYNEQFF. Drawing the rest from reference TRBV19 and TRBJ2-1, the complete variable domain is DGGITQSPKYLFRKEGQNVTLSCEQNLNHDAMYWYRQDPGQGLRLIYYSQIVNDFQKGDIAEGYSVSREKKESFPLTVTSAQKNPTAFYLCASSMGGIAGSSYNEQFFGPGTRLTVL.